This TCR beta chain was obtained from a study of somatic mutations in cytotoxic T cells in rheumatoid arthritis (dated by TCRdb to about 2017). Background on the whole study: Patient peripheral blood (less than 32 ml EDTA) was drawn right after diagnosis and before any treatment started. Sorted V beta1+ cells also underwent TCRB sequencing, and some V beta antibody-stained T-cell populations were flow-sorted at nearly 100% purity on a FACSAria II or Sony SH800. To characterize clonality, the study used TCRB deep sequencing while asking whether somatic mutations are carried by expanded CD8+ T-cell clones in newly diagnosed, untreated rheumatoid arthritis. TCRB deep sequencing was performed for more than 50 rheumatoid arthritis patients and approximately 20 healthy controls. Median age was essentially the same in the patient group and the control group. General findings and caveats noted by the study authors: In about an eighth of the 65 patients the largest CD8+ clone exceeded 20% of CD8+ cells, and several identical CD8+ TCRB sequences were shared between blood and synovial fluid. No adjustment for multiple comparisons was made for the slight TRBV07 underrepresentation in patients. It was unknown which antigens the expanded CD8+ clones targeted, and their absence from virus-specific databases did not exclude viral specificity. CD8+ clonality increased with age in patients (Spearman r ~ 0.47) but not in healthy controls. Rheumatoid arthritis patients and age-matched healthy controls did not significantly differ in CD8+ T-cell clonality.

The immunoSEQ assay was applied to genomic DNA for TCRB CDR3 sequencing. The original pipeline was this. When patient CD8+ clones exceeding 1% were checked against published virus-specific TCRB sequences, only a few matched. Nothing other than productive TCRB rearrangements was included in the analyses. A clone was defined by a unique TCRB CDR3 sequence, and clonality was computed as a productive clonality index based on Shannon entropy. Repertoire overlap between two samples was calculated from the template counts of each clone relative to total templates per sample. Flow cytometry-measured V-gene usage correlated with V-gene usage from TCRB sequencing, with a Spearman r of approximately 0.6. Here the immuneACCESS table is served through TCRdb, limited to in-frame sequences with V and J called. Missing clones are a known gap in these copies; in checked studies unresolved V genes cover under half, and the rest lacks a known reason. Clone size and V and J calls were adopted from that table, with D and trimming inferred from the DNA. Recorded for this sample are roughly 15,000 clones; approximately 82% of them occurred a single time. The ten largest clones represent approximately 19% of the sample.

Worth noting for this clone: Its antigen remains unidentified. Base qualities are not recorded, but no much larger clone differs from it by a single base.

Positive magnetic bead selection on an AutoMACS was used to isolate CD4+ and CD8+ cells, with flow cytometry used to check purity. After a first flow cytometry screen using a TCR V beta antibody panel, clonal expansions were characterized through TCRB deep sequencing of sorted CD8+ fractions. Peripheral blood mononuclear cells were isolated by Ficoll-Paque PLUS density gradient separation. DNA was extracted from CD4-enriched, CD8-enriched or PBMC samples with Nucleospin Tissue or Tissue XS kits and quantified with a Qubit 2.0 fluorometer. Via the germline V gene, CDR1 is SGHVS and CDR2 FNYEAQ. The CDR3 has 13 amino acids, counting the end cysteine and phenylalanine. The entry retains the CDR3 DNA only, 39 bases that are in frame from base 1. The V end loses 1 base and the J end loses 6 bases, and a stretch of 9 bases separates them.

The sample taken for sequencing was CD8+ T cells sorted from blood. The clonotype comes from an adult with rheumatoid arthritis. The receptor chain draws on TRBV7-6 and TRBJ1-2; TRBD1 is a possible D gene, resting on 5 matching bases. The CDR3: CASSLEARDGYTF. The nucleotide sequence is given as TGTGCCAGCAGCTTAGAGGCCAGGGATGGCTACACCTTC.